Below are 5 T cell receptor beta chains sequenced from a single sample in a study of blood T cell repertoires in COVID-19. The protocol was immunoSEQ multiplex PCR, while the TCRdb copy is restricted to in-frame clones and leaves out a portion. The sample comprises roughly 65,000 clones, roughly 86% of which are singletons, and about an eighth rests with the top ten. The sequenced sample was peripheral blood. The source is a woman aged 60-75 years with acute or convalescent COVID-19.

The chain carries TRBV5-6 and TRBJ2-1; 7 bases line up with TRBD2. The V segment lost 2 bases and the J segment 5 bases; nucleotides outside the gene matches: 7. Germline loops: CDR1 SGHDT, CDR2 YYEEEE. The CDR3 length is 15 residues. The CDR3 DNA reads TGTGCCAGCAGCTTATGGGGGGGTAACAACAATGAGCAGTTCTTC. It encodes CASSLWGGNNNEQFF. Using reference TRBV5-6 and TRBJ2-1 for the parts outside the CDR3, the full variable domain is DAGVTQSPTHLIKTRGQQVTLRCSPKSGHDTVSWYQQALGQGPQFIFQYYEEEERQRGNFPDRFSGHQFPNYSSELNVNALLLGDSALYLCASSLWGGNNNEQFFGPGTRLTVL.

The J gene is TRBJ2-5, the V gene TRBV3-1 (or the pseudogene TRBV3-2); a possible D gene is TRBD2 (5 bases). V shed 4 bases and J shed 4 bases, with 16 bases lying between them. Germline V gene data show CDR1 as LGHDT and CDR2 as YNNKEL (reference sequence). This CDR3 contains 15 residues. The CDR3 DNA sequence: TGTGCCAGCAGCCTCCACCAAACGGGGTCAGAGACCCAGTACTTC. Its translation: CASSLHQTGSETQYF.

The rearrangement uses TRBV6-5 and TRBJ1-2; TRBD1 aligns across 9 bases. CDR3 length: 13 amino acids. Germline V gene sequence: CDR1 MNHEY, CDR2 SVGAGI. J gave up 8 bases and V 5 bases, and 6 bases lay outside the gene matches. The CDR3 protein is CASSPRQGGGYTF. The CDR3 nucleotides read TGTGCCAGCAGTCCTCGACAGGGGGGGGGCTACACCTTC.

This chain connects TRBV6-1 to TRBJ2-7; perhaps TRBD2 as D (5 bases). Germline V gives CDR1 MNHNS, CDR2 SASEGT. The V gene lost 2 bases and the J gene lost 1 base, with 12 bases spanning the gap. The CDR3 runs 15 residues. In DNA form, the CDR3 reads TGTGCCAGCAGTGAACCGGGAAGTGGATCCTACGAGCAGTACTTC. Translating gives CASSEPGSGSYEQYF.

This clone was found once. The gene calls are TRBV5-4 and TRBJ2-4; D uncertain. Trimming cost V 0 bases and J 0 bases, with 10 bases left between them. The germline gives CDR1 SGHNT, CDR2 YYREEE (reference sequence). This CDR3 comprises 16 residues. In DNA, the CDR3 is TGTGCCAGCAGCTTGGGGGCAGCCTTAGCCAAAAACATTCAGTACTTC. This gives the protein CASSLGAALAKNIQYF.